This passage covers 12 T cell receptor beta chains from one sample sequenced in a study of blood T cell repertoires in COVID-19. Using immunoSEQ multiplex PCR, the repertoire was profiled, and TCRdb retains in-frame clones only, with some absent. Of more than 400,000 clones listed, less than 95% are singletons. The sample comprised PBMCs or T cells enriched from blood (not recorded which). Receptor source: a man aged 18 to 29 who had recovered from COVID-19.

The gene calls are TRBV6-5 and TRBJ1-5; unclear D gene. The germline V gene has CDR1 MNHEY and CDR2 SVGAGI. The CDR3 totals 13 residues. V lost 9 bases to trimming and J lost 6 bases, with 15 bases between them. For the CDR3, the DNA is TGTGCCAGTTATATCGGACTTGGTCAGCCCCAGCATTTT. It yields the protein CASYIGLGQPQHF.

The rearrangement uses TRBV19 and TRBJ1-4, with TRBD1 as a possible D gene (6 bases). Germline lookup yields CDR1 LNHDA and CDR2 SQIVND (reference sequence). The length of the CDR3 is 15 residues. Trimming took off 5 bases at V and 7 bases at J, with 17 bases between the two ends. The CDR3: CASSAQQGKSEKLFF. The CDR3 coding sequence is TGTGCCAGTAGTGCTCAACAGGGAAAAAGTGAAAAACTGTTTTTT.

The gene calls are TRBV29-1 and TRBJ1-3, with 8 bases that match TRBD1. Per the germline V gene, CDR1 is SQVTM and CDR2 is ANQGSEA. CDR3 length: 12 residues. Germline trimming cut 7 bases from V and 4 bases from J; bases unmatched to any gene: 3. The CDR3 loop is CSARGQGNTIYF. The CDR3 nucleotides read TGCAGCGCCAGGGGGCAAGGAAACACCATATATTTT. Full variable domain (rest looked up from reference TRBV29-1 and TRBJ1-3): SAVISQKPSRDICQRGTSLTIQCQVDSQVTMMFWYRQQPGQSLTLIATANQGSEATYESGFVIDKFPISRPNLTFSTLTVSNMSPEDSSIYLCSARGQGNTIYFGEGSWLTVV.

The chain joins TRBV19 to TRBJ1-3; no firm D call. Germline assignment: CDR1 LNHDA and CDR2 SQIVND (reference sequence). The V and J ends lost 7 bases and 3 bases respectively, with 10 bases between them. CDR3 size: 13 residues. For the CDR3, the DNA is TGTGCCAGTATGCAGGAATATGGAAACACCATATATTTT. Amino acid sequence: CASMQEYGNTIYF. Drawing the rest from reference TRBV19 and TRBJ1-3, the complete variable domain is DGGITQSPKYLFRKEGQNVTLSCEQNLNHDAMYWYRQDPGQGLRLIYYSQIVNDFQKGDIAEGYSVSREKKESFPLTVTSAQKNPTAFYLCASMQEYGNTIYFGEGSWLTVV.

The rearrangement joins TRBV11-2 to TRBJ1-1; 7 positions agree with TRBD1. The CDR3 runs 15 residues. With V trimmed by 3 bases and J by 0 bases, 4 bases remained unmatched. Germline lookup yields CDR1 SGHAT and CDR2 FQNNGV. The CDR3 here is CASSLGQTMNTEAFF. The CDR3, as DNA: TGTGCCAGCAGCTTGGGACAGACGATGAACACTGAAGCTTTCTTT.

A word on this clone: At one end, the junction sequence differs from germline, possibly due to a read error. This chain connects TRBV2 to TRBJ1-5, with TRBD1 as a possible D gene (5 bases). Germline CDR1 SNHLY, CDR2 FYNNEI. The CDR3 consists of 14 residues. CDR3 protein: CASREGGARQPQHF. Written as DNA, the CDR3 is TGTGCCAGCAGGGAAGGCGGGGCGCGGCAGCCCCAGCATTTT. Together with reference TRBV2 and TRBJ1-5, the CDR3 gives the full variable domain: EPEVTQTPSHQVTQMGQEVILRCVPISNHLYFYWYRQILGQKVEFLVSFYNNEISEKSEIFDDQFSVERPDGSNFTLKIRSTKLEDSAMYFCASREGGARQPQHFGDGTRLSIL.

This clone was counted a single time. The chain combines TRBV12-5 with TRBJ1-1; D gene unclear. Trimming removed 0 bases from V and 2 bases from J, with 10 bases in between. The CDR3 runs 15 residues. Germline values: CDR1 LGHNT, CDR2 FRNRAP. This chain's CDR3 is CASGLVLGSNTEAFF. The CDR3 DNA sequence: TGTGCTAGTGGTTTGGTACTGGGCAGCAACACTGAAGCTTTCTTT. Together with reference TRBV12-5 and TRBJ1-1, the CDR3 gives the full variable domain: DARVTQTPRHKVTEMGQEVTMRCQPILGHNTVFWYRQTMMQGLELLAYFRNRAPLDDSGMPKDRFSAEMPDATLATLKIQPSEPRDSAVYFCASGLVLGSNTEAFFGQGTRLTVV.

V is TRBV24-1 and J is TRBJ2-7; possible D gene TRBD2, 6 bases. V dropped 5 bases and J dropped 4 bases, with 14 bases sitting between them. The germline gives CDR1 KGHDR, CDR2 SFDVKD. The CDR3 totals 14 residues. The CDR3 loop reads CATSGEGTGYEQYF. The DNA of the CDR3 is TGTGCCACCAGTGGCGAGGGGACTGGTTACGAGCAGTACTTC.

The chain couples TRBV6-5 to TRBJ1-2; D is undetermined. This CDR3 contains 15 residues. Trimming pared 2 bases from V and 4 bases from J, leaving 14 bases between. CDR1 MNHEY and CDR2 SVGAGI come from the germline V gene. This CDR3 is CASSYRRAGTYGYTF. DNA for the CDR3: TGTGCCAGCAGTTACAGACGTGCAGGCACCTATGGCTACACCTTC.

The V gene is TRBV19, the J gene TRBJ1-5; 10 bases are shared with TRBD1. Trimming at V came to 6 bases and at J to 4 bases, leaving 6 bases not matched to a gene. CDR1 is LNHDA and CDR2 is SQIVND in the germline V gene (reference sequence). The CDR3 covers 15 residues. The CDR3 DNA is TGTGCCAGTAGCGGGACAGGGGTCGGAAATCAGCCCCAGCATTTT. This translates into CASSGTGVGNQPQHF. Complete variable domain (other parts from reference TRBV19 and TRBJ1-5): DGGITQSPKYLFRKEGQNVTLSCEQNLNHDAMYWYRQDPGQGLRLIYYSQIVNDFQKGDIAEGYSVSREKKESFPLTVTSAQKNPTAFYLCASSGTGVGNQPQHFGDGTRLSIL.

The chain links TRBV3-1 (or the pseudogene TRBV3-2) to TRBJ2-7; TRBD2 matches at 10 bases. The germline gives CDR1 LGHDT, CDR2 YNNKEL (reference sequence). V shed 6 bases and J 2 bases; nucleotides not matched to a gene: 4. The CDR3 totals 14 residues. The DNA of the CDR3 is TGTGCCAGCAGTAGAGCGGGAGGGCCCTACGAGCAGTACTTC. It translates to CASSRAGGPYEQYF.

This chain links TRBV30 with TRBJ1-1; perhaps TRBD1 as D (6 bases). Germline loops: CDR1 GTSNPN, CDR2 SVGIG (reference sequence). The CDR3 runs 12 residues. The germline V and J ends were trimmed by 3 bases and 13 bases, with 18 bases remaining between them. The CDR3 loop reads CAWRRGRETDFF. In nucleotides, the CDR3 is TGTGCCTGGAGGCGGGGGCGTGAAACCGATTTCTTT.